The T cell receptor (beta chain) described here comes from a study of T cells in Graves' hyperthyroidism and ophthalmopathy. The CDR3 is 13 amino acids. The ends lost 6 bases at V and 8 bases at J; junction bases unmatched: 9. CDR1 SNHLY and CDR2 FYNNEI come from the germline V gene. As concerns this clonotype: What it binds is not known.

Study-wide points: Most clonotypes expanded in thyroid above 0.001 were likewise present in blood.

RNA transcripts were the template for amplifying TCR beta CDR3 regions. When the TCR CDR3 underwent first-round RT-PCR, the HTBI primer set was used. From the multiplex PCR reads, TCRdb called clonotypes with MiXCR, one entry per CDR3 protein. The table lists around 370,000 distinct CDR3 sequences, less than 20% of them singletons, with 40% in the top ten. This chain links TRBV2 with TRBJ1-2, with TRBD1 matching over 7 bases. The receptor comes from a man aged 18 to 35 with Graves' ophthalmopathy. The sample comprised blood. CDR3 protein: CASSEGQSMGYTF. The DNA of the CDR3 is TGTGCCAGCAGCGAGGGACAGTCGATGGGCTACACCTTC.